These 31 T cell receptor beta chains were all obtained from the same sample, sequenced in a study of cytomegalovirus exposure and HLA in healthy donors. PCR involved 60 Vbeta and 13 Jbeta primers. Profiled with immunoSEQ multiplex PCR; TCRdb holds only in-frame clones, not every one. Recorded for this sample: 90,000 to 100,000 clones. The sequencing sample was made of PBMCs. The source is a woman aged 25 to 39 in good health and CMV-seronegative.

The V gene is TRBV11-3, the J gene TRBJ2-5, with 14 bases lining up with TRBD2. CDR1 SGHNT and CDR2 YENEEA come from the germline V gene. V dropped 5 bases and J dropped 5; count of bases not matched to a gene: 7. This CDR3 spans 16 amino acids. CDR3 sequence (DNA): TGTGCCAGCAGCCTAGGGGGACTAGCGGGGGAGGAGACCCAGTACTTC. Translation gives CASSLGGLAGEETQYF.

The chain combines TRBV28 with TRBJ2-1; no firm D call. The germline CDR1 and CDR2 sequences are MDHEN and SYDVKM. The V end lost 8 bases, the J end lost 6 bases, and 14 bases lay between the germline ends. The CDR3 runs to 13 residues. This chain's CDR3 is CASRGGYSNEQFF. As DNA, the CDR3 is TGTGCCAGCCGCGGTGGATATTCCAATGAGCAGTTCTTC.

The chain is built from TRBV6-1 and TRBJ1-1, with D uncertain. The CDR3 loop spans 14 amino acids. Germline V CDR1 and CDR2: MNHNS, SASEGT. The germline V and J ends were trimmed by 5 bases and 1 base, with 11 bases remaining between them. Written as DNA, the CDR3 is TGTGCCAGCAGTCAAAGACTGGAGAACACTGAAGCTTTCTTT. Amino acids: CASSQRLENTEAFF.

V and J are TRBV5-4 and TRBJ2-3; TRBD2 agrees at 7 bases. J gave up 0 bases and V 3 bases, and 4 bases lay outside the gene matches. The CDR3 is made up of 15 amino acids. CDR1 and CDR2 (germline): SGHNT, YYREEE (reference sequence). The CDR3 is CASSSGLESTDTQYF. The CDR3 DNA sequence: TGTGCCAGCAGCTCTGGACTAGAGAGCACAGATACGCAGTATTTT.

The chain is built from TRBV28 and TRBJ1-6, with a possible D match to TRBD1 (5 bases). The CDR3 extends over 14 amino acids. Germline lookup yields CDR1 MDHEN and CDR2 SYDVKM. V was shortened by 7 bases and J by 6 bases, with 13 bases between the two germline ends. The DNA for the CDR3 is TGTGCCAGCACTGTCCAGGGCGGTAATTCACCCCTCCACTTT. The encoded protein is CASTVQGGNSPLHF.

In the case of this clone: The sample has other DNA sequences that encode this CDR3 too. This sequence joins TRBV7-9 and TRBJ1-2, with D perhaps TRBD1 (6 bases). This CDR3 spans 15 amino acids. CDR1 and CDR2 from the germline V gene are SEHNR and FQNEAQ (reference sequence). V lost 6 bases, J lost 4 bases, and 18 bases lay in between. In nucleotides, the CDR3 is TGTGCCAGCAGTCCGGACAGCCTAAGGTCCTATGGCTACACCTTC. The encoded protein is CASSPDSLRSYGYTF.

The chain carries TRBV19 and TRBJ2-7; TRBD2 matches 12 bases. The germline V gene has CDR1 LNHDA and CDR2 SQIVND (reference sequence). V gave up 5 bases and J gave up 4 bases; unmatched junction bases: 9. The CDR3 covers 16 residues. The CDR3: CASSALAGGPPYEQYF. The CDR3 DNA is TGTGCCAGTAGTGCCCTAGCGGGGGGGCCCCCATACGAGCAGTACTTC.

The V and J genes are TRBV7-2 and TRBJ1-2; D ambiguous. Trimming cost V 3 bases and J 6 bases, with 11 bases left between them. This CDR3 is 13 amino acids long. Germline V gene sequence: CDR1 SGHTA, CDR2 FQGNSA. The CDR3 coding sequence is TGTGCCAGCAGCTTTAACCTCGGGGATGGCTACACCTTC. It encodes CASSFNLGDGYTF.

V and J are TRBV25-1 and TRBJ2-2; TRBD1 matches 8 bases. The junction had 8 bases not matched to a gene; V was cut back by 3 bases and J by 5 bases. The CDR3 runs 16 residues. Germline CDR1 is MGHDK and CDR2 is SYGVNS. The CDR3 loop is CASSDLRQGATGELFF. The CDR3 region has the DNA TGTGCCAGCAGTGATCTCCGCCAGGGGGCAACCGGGGAGCTGTTTTTT.

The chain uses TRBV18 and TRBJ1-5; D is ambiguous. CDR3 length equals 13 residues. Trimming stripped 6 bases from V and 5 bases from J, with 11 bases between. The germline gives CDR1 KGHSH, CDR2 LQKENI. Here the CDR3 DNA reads TGTGCCAGCTCGCGAGGTCCCGATCAGCCCCAGCATTTT. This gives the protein CASSRGPDQPQHF.

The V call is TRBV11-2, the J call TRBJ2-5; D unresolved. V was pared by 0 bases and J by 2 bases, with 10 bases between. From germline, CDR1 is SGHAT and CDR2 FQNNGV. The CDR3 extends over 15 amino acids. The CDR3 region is CASSLEFDIQETQYF. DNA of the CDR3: TGTGCCAGCAGCTTAGAGTTCGACATACAAGAGACCCAGTACTTC.

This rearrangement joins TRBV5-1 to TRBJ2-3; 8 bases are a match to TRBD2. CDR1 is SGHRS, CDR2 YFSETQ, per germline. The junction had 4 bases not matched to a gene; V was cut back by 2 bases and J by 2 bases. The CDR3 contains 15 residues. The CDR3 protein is CASSLSGGYTDTQYF. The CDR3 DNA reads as TGCGCCAGCAGCTTAAGCGGGGGCTACACAGATACGCAGTATTTT.

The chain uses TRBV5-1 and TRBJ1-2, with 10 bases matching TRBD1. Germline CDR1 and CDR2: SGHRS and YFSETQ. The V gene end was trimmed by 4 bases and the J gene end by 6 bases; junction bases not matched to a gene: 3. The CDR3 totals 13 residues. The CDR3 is CASSDRGQHGYTF. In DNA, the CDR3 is TGCGCCAGCAGCGACAGGGGGCAACATGGCTACACCTTC.

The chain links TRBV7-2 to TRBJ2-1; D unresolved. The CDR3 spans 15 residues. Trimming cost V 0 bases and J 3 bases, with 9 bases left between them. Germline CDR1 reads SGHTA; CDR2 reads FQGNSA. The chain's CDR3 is CASSLARGGYNEQFF. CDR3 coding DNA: TGTGCCAGCAGCTTAGCGCGAGGCGGCTACAATGAGCAGTTCTTC.

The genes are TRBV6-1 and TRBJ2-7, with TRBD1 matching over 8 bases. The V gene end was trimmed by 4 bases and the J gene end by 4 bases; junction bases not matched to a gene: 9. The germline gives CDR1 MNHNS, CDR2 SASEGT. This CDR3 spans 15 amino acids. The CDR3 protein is CASSGSLDRVYEQYF. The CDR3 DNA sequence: TGTGCCAGCAGTGGCTCTCTGGACAGGGTATACGAGCAGTACTTC.

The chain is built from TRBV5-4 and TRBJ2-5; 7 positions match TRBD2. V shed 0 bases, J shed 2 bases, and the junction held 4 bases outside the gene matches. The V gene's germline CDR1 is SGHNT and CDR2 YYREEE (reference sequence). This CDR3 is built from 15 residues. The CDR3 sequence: CASSLGQGGQETQYF. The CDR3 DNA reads TGTGCCAGCAGCTTGGGCCAGGGAGGGCAAGAGACCCAGTACTTC.

DNA for the CDR3: TGTGCCAGCAGTGTTGACAGCACCTCCTACGAGCAGTACTTC. This translates into CASSVDSTSYEQYF. The genes are TRBV6-1 and TRBJ2-5; possible D gene TRBD1, 5 bases. Matching the DNA end better, TRBJ2-7 makes the J call doubtful. The V gene's germline CDR1 is MNHNS and CDR2 SASEGT. The CDR3 contains 14 residues.

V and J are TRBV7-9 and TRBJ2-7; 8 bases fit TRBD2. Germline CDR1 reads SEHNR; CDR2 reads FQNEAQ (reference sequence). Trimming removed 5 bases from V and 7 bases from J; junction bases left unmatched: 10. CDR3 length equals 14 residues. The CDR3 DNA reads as TGTGCCAGCAGCCCAGCCACCGGGACTAGGGAGCAGTACTTC. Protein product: CASSPATGTREQYF.

The CDR3 DNA sequence: TGTGCCAGCAGTTACAACACAGGGGGCCCCTACGAGCAGTACTTC. This gives the protein CASSYNTGGPYEQYF. This chain uses TRBV6-5 with TRBJ2-7; 9 bases are a match to TRBD1. The ends lost 2 bases at V and 2 bases at J; junction bases unmatched: 4. Germline-derived CDR1 and CDR2 are MNHEY and SVGAGI. This CDR3 region has 15 residues.

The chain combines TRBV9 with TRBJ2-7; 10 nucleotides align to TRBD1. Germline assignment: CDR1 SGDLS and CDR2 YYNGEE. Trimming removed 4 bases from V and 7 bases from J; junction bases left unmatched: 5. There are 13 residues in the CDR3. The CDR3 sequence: CASSTGQGVEQYF. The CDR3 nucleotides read TGTGCCAGCAGCACCGGACAGGGGGTTGAGCAGTACTTC.

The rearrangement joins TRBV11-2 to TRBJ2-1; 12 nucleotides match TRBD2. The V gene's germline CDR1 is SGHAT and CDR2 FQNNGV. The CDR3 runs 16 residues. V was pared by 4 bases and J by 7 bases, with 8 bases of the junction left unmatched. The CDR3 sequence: CASSSRLAGEFNEQFF. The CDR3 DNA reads TGTGCCAGCAGCTCCCGACTAGCGGGAGAGTTTAATGAGCAGTTCTTC. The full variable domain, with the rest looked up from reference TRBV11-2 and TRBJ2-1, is EAGVAQSPRYKIIEKRQSVAFWCNPISGHATLYWYQQILGQGPKLLIQFQNNGVVDDSQLPKDRFSAERLKGVDSTLKIQPAKLEDSAVYLCASSSRLAGEFNEQFFGPGTRLTVL.

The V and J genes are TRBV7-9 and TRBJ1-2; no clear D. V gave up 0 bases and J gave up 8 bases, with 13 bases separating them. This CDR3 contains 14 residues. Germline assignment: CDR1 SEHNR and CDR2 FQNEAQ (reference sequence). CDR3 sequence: CASSLAPPEEGYTF. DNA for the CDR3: TGTGCCAGCAGCTTAGCCCCTCCCGAAGAGGGCTACACCTTC.

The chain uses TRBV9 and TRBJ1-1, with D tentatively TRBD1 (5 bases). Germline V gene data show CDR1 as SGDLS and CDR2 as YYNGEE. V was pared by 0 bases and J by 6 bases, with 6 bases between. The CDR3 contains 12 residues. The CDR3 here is CASSVDRPEAFF. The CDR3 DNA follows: TGTGCCAGCAGCGTAGACAGGCCTGAAGCTTTCTTT.

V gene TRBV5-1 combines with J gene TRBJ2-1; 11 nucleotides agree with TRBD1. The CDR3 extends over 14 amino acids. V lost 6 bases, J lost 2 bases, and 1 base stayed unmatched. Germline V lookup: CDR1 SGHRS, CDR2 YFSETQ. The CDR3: CASKGQGAYNEQFF. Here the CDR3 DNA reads TGCGCCAGCAAGGGACAGGGGGCCTACAATGAGCAGTTCTTC.

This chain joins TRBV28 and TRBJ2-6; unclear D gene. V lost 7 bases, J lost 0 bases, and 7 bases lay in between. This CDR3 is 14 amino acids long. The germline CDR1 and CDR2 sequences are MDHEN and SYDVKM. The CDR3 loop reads CASKADSGANVLTF. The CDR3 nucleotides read TGTGCCAGCAAGGCGGACTCTGGGGCCAACGTCCTGACTTTC. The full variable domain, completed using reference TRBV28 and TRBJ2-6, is DVKVTQSSRYLVKRTGEKVFLECVQDMDHENMFWYRQDPGLGLRLIYFSYDVKMKEKGDIPEGYSVSREKKERFSLILESASTNQTSMYLCASKADSGANVLTFGAGSRLTVL.

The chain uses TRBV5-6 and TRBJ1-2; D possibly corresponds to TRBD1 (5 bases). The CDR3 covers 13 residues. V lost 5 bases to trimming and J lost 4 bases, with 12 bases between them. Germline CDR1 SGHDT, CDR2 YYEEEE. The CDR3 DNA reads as TGTGCCAGCAGTACCGACAGATCCTATGGCTACACCTTC. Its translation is CASSTDRSYGYTF.

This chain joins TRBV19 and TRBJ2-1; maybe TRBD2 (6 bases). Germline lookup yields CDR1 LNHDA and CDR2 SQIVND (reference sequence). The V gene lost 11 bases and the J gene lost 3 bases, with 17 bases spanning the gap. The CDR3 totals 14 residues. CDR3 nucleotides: TGTGCCTCACAAGGGGACTCGCGCTACAATGAGCAGTTCTTC. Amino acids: CASQGDSRYNEQFF.

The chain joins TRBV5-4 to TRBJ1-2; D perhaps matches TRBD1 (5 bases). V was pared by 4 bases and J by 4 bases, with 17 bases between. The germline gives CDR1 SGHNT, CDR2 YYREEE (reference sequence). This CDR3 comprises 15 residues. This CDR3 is CASSRGGWEGYGYTF. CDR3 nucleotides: TGTGCCAGCAGCCGGGGGGGGTGGGAAGGCTATGGCTACACCTTC.

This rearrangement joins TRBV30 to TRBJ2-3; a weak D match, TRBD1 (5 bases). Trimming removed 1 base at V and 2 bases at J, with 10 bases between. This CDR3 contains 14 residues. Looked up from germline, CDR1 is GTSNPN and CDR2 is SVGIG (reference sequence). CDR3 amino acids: CAWSGTSYTDTQYF. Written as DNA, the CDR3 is TGTGCCTGGAGTGGGACATCCTACACAGATACGCAGTATTTT.

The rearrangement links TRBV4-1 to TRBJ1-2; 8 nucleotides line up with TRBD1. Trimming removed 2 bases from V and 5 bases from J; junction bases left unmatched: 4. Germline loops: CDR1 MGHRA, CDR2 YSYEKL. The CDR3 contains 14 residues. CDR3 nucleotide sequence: TGCGCCAGCAGCCAAATCGGGACAGGTTATGGCTACACCTTC. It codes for CASSQIGTGYGYTF.

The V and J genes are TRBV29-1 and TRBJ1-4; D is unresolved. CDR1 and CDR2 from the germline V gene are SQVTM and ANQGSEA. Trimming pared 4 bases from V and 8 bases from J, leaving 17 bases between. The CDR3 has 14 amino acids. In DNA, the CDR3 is TGCAGCGTTGGGCCTCGGATGACTGGGGAAAAACTGTTTTTT. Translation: CSVGPRMTGEKLFF.